This T cell receptor (beta chain) was sequenced in a study of blood T cells in healthy people across ages. With a J-beta primer mix and a sample-barcoded 5' primer, a second PCR ran about 7 to 11 cycles. TCRdb used MiXCR to reprocess the 5' RACE reads, holding one entry per CDR3 protein. Of some 670,000 distinct CDR3 sequences listed, around 52% are singletons. Concerning this clonotype itself: Its antigen remains unknown.

This CDR3 is built from 12 residues. Germline CDR1 and CDR2: SGHTA and FQGNSA. Study results and caveats: As naive T cell percentage varied, TCR beta diversity correlated strongly with it.

Sequencing used blood. This sequence was found in a woman aged 80 or older in good health. V is TRBV7-2 and J is TRBJ2-4; D is undetermined. The last part of the DNA fits TRBJ2-5 better; the J call may be wrong. The CDR3 is CASSFHLKTQYF. DNA of the CDR3: TGTGCCAGCAGCTTCCATTTAAAGACCCAGTACTTC.